The rows below give T cell receptor beta chains drawn from one sample of a study of blood T cells in healthy people across ages. Via MiXCR, TCRdb re-called the 5' RACE reads, giving one row per CDR3 protein. The data show approximately 800,000 distinct CDR3 sequences, more than 50% seen once. The sample taken for sequencing was blood. Every receptor here comes from a man aged 40-49 years in good health. The CDR3 runs from the conserved cysteine through the conserved F or W. D genes are given only for firm matches. Clone size appears in some rows only: once, few, many, or a class for an expanded clone.

abundance	j_gene	v_gene	len	d_gene	CDR3aa	CDR3nt
-	TRBJ1-4	TRBV9	14	TRBD1	CASSDSTGYEKLFF	TGTGCCAGCAGCGACTCGACAGGGTATGAAAAACTGTTTTTT
-	TRBJ2-5	TRBV7-2	15	TRBD2	CASSLSGGALKTQYF	TGTGCCAGCAGCTTAAGCGGGGGGGCCCTGAAGACCCAGTACTTC
-	TRBJ2-3	TRBV6-6	13	-	CASSRRPADTQYF	TGTGCCAGCAGCCGACGGCCGGCAGATACGCAGTATTTT
-	TRBJ1-4	TRBV2	15	-	CASSYRPPESKKLFF	TGTGCCAGCAGCTATAGACCCCCAGAGAGTAAAAAACTGTTTTTT
-	TRBJ1-4	TRBV7-2	15	-	CASSPGAFSNEKLFF	TGTGCCAGCAGCCCAGGGGCTTTTAGTAATGAAAAACTGTTTTTT
-	TRBJ2-4	TRBV6-5	14	-	CASSYSNQGNIQYF	TGTGCCAGCAGTTACTCGAACCAGGGGAACATTCAGTACTTC
-	TRBJ1-2	TRBV25-1	18	TRBD1	CASSGSGGRGRLFYGYTF	TGTGCCAGCAGTGGATCAGGGGGCCGGGGTCGTTTATTCTATGGCTACACCTTC
-	TRBJ1-2	TRBV20-1	13	-	CSARDQEWSGYTF	TGCAGTGCTAGAGATCAAGAGTGGTCTGGCTACACCTTC
-	TRBJ2-5	TRBV28	14	-	CASAPLYIRETQYF	TGTGCCAGCGCGCCACTATACATCAGGGAGACCCAGTACTTC
-	TRBJ2-7	TRBV27	15	-	CASSSAGRSIHEQYF	TGTGCCAGCAGTTCGGCAGGACGATCCATCCACGAGCAGTACTTC
-	TRBJ1-4	TRBV6-5	16	TRBD1	CASSYSTGTVNEKLFF	TGTGCCAGCAGTTACTCGACCGGGACAGTCAATGAAAAACTGTTTTTT
-	TRBJ1-4	TRBV5-1	16	-	CASSSRMSATNEKLFF	TGCGCCAGCAGCTCAAGGATGTCGGCAACTAATGAAAAACTGTTTTTT
once	TRBJ2-1	TRBV2	15	TRBD2	CASTSTSGGGNEQFF	TGTGCCAGCACATCAACTAGCGGGGGGGGCAATGAGCAGTTCTTC
few	TRBJ2-3	TRBV21-1	17	-	CASSKPDGTGRTDTQYF	TGTGCCAGCAGCAAACCTGACGGGACAGGGCGAACAGATACGCAGTATTTT
few	TRBJ2-5	TRBV29-1	14	TRBD1	CSVKPGQGFETQYF	TGCAGCGTGAAACCGGGACAGGGTTTTGAGACCCAGTACTTC
-	TRBJ2-3	TRBV15	14	-	CATGETGYSDTQYF	TGTGCCACCGGCGAGACAGGTTATTCGGATACGCAGTATTTT
-	TRBJ1-5	TRBV5-1	14	-	CASSREPDNQPQHF	TGCGCCAGCAGCCGGGAACCGGACAATCAGCCCCAGCATTTT
-	TRBJ2-5	TRBV27	19	TRBD1	CASRKLGLGGTGGAETQYF	TGTGCCAGCAGAAAACTAGGTCTGGGGGGGACAGGGGGCGCAGAGACCCAGTACTTC
-	TRBJ2-5	TRBV28	14	-	CASSLLSLPGLTYF	TGTGCCAGCAGTTTACTCTCATTACCAGGGTTAACGTACTTC
few	TRBJ2-1	TRBV7-2	13	TRBD1	CATRPRDSNEQFF	TGTGCCACCCGACCCCGGGACAGCAATGAGCAGTTCTTC
-	TRBJ2-2	TRBV2	13	-	CASSQGYTGELFF	TGTGCCAGCAGCCAGGGATACACCGGGGAGCTGTTTTTT
few	TRBJ1-2	TRBV7-2	14	-	CASSLIPQGYGYTF	TGTGCCAGCAGCCTCATACCCCAGGGATACGGCTACACCTTC
-	TRBJ1-5	TRBV4-3	14	TRBD1	CASSRDRGYQPQHF	TGCGCCAGCAGCCGAGACAGGGGATATCAGCCCCAGCATTTT
-	TRBJ2-7	TRBV5-1	17	-	CASSLGGTHRVTYEQYF	TGCGCCAGCAGCTTGGGGGGCACGCATCGCGTCACCTACGAGCAGTACTTC
few	TRBJ2-1	TRBV7-3	15	-	CASSPGAENVNEQFF	TGTGCCAGCAGCCCGGGCGCAGAAAATGTCAATGAGCAGTTCTTC
-	TRBJ1-5	TRBV2	14	-	CASSEAGPNQPQHF	TGTGCCAGCAGTGAAGCGGGACCGAATCAGCCCCAGCATTTT
-	TRBJ1-3	TRBV20-1	12	-	CSARTTGNTIYF	TGCAGTGCGAGGACAACTGGAAACACCATATATTTT
few	TRBJ1-2	TRBV9	12	-	CASDSGAYGYTF	TGTGCCAGCGACAGTGGTGCCTATGGCTACACCTTC
-	TRBJ2-3	TRBV28	15	-	CASRVRVSGTDTQYF	TGTGCCAGCAGGGTCAGGGTTAGTGGCACAGATACGCAGTATTTT
-	TRBJ1-4	TRBV25-1	15	-	CASRGRGGINEKLFF	TGTGCCAGCAGGGGAAGGGGAGGGATTAATGAAAAACTGTTTTTT
many	TRBJ2-6	TRBV7-9	14	-	CASSLGVGANVLTF	TGTGCCAGCAGCTTGGGGGTTGGGGCCAACGTCCTGACTTTC
-	TRBJ2-5	TRBV7-3	16	TRBD1	CASSSQGERSQETQYF	TGTGCCAGCAGCTCCCAGGGGGAGCGGTCACAAGAGACCCAGTACTTC
-	TRBJ2-5	TRBV19	13	TRBD1	CASRQGMGETQYF	TGTGCCAGCAGACAGGGAATGGGAGAGACCCAGTACTTC
-	TRBJ2-2	TRBV21-1	15	-	CASSKDSPNTGELFF	TGTGCCAGCAGCAAGGACAGTCCGAACACCGGGGAGCTGTTTTTT
-	TRBJ1-5	TRBV7-9	14	TRBD1	CASSTDRGDQPQHF	TGTGCCAGCAGCACGGACAGGGGGGATCAGCCCCAGCATTTT
-	TRBJ2-1	TRBV11-3	13	-	CASSLDEDNEQFF	TGTGCCAGCAGCTTAGATGAGGACAATGAGCAGTTCTTC
many	TRBJ1-1	TRBV6-6	15	TRBD1	CASSTWDSLNTEAFF	TGTGCCAGCAGTACCTGGGACAGCTTGAACACTGAAGCTTTCTTT
-	TRBJ2-1	TRBV6-2/TRBV6-3	15	-	CASSYTGTPFNEQFF	TGTGCCAGCAGTTACACCGGGACTCCCTTTAATGAGCAGTTCTTC
-	TRBJ2-5	TRBV7-3	18	-	CASSLGFRPQAYQETQYF	TGTGCCAGCAGCTTAGGCTTCCGACCCCAGGCGTACCAAGAGACCCAGTACTTC
few	TRBJ2-1	TRBV5-1	15	-	CASSSDGTAYNEQFF	TGCGCCAGCAGCTCTGACGGGACGGCGTACAATGAGCAGTTCTTC
-	TRBJ1-1	TRBV6-5	13	TRBD1	CASSAQGAGKAFF	TGTGCCAGCAGTGCACAGGGGGCGGGAAAAGCTTTCTTT
-	TRBJ2-7	TRBV29-1	12	-	CSVVSSSYEQYF	TGCAGCGTTGTGAGTAGCTCCTACGAGCAGTACTTC
-	TRBJ2-5	TRBV7-3	15	TRBD2	CASSPSGGGYNEQYF	TGTGCCAGCAGCCCCAGCGGGGGAGGGTACAATGAGCAGTACTTC
-	TRBJ2-5	TRBV10-3	14	TRBD2	CAIRTSGPDGTQYF	TGTGCCATCAGAACTAGCGGTCCCGACGGGACCCAGTACTTC
-	TRBJ2-7	TRBV5-8	17	TRBD2	CASSFNFEGLAGYEQYF	TGTGCCAGCAGCTTCAACTTCGAGGGACTAGCGGGATACGAGCAGTACTTC
-	TRBJ2-4	TRBV7-9	18	-	CASSLAHKDGLTKNIQYF	TGTGCCAGCAGCTTAGCGCATAAGGACGGATTGACCAAAAACATTCAGTACTTC
-	TRBJ2-7	TRBV4-2	16	-	CASSPLGGTLTYEQYF	TGTGCCAGCAGCCCCCTAGGCGGGACCCTGACCTACGAGCAGTACTTC
-	TRBJ2-5	TRBV6-5	13	-	CASSRWAQATQYF	TGTGCCAGCAGCCGATGGGCCCAAGCCACCCAGTACTTC
-	TRBJ1-2	TRBV25-1	14	TRBD1	CASSEGQGQGGYTF	TGTGCCAGCAGTGAGGGACAGGGTCAAGGTGGCTACACCTTC
-	TRBJ2-2	TRBV6-4	16	-	CASSLGTGANTGELFF	TGTGCCAGCAGTCTGGGGACGGGAGCGAACACCGGGGAGCTGTTTTTT
-	TRBJ2-1	TRBV7-9	14	TRBD2	CASSAGLAGNEQFF	TGTGCCAGCAGCGCTGGACTAGCGGGGAATGAGCAGTTCTTC
-	TRBJ1-2	TRBV13	16	-	CASSSLTRVLNYGYTF	TGTGCCAGCAGCTCACTCACGAGGGTTCTTAACTATGGCTACACCTTC
few	TRBJ2-1	TRBV5-5	12	-	CASSPAGNEQFF	TGTGCCAGCAGCCCCGCTGGCAATGAGCAGTTCTTC
few	TRBJ2-1	TRBV7-2	15	TRBD2	CASSLIPLAGEGLFF	TGTGCCAGCAGCTTAATCCCCCTAGCGGGCGAGGGTCTGTTCTTC
few	TRBJ2-7	TRBV9	11	-	CASSVGQGLYF	TGTGCCAGCAGCGTAGGGCAGGGGTTGTACTTC
-	TRBJ1-2	TRBV20-1	14	-	CSAFTPSDDYGYTF	TGCAGTGCTTTCACACCCTCGGACGACTATGGCTACACCTTC
-	TRBJ2-1	TRBV9	13	-	CASSPDLGDEQFF	TGTGCCAGCAGTCCTGACTTGGGCGATGAGCAGTTCTTC
-	TRBJ2-3	TRBV7-2	12	-	CASSQGQYTQYF	TGTGCCAGCAGCCAAGGACAATATACGCAGTATTTT